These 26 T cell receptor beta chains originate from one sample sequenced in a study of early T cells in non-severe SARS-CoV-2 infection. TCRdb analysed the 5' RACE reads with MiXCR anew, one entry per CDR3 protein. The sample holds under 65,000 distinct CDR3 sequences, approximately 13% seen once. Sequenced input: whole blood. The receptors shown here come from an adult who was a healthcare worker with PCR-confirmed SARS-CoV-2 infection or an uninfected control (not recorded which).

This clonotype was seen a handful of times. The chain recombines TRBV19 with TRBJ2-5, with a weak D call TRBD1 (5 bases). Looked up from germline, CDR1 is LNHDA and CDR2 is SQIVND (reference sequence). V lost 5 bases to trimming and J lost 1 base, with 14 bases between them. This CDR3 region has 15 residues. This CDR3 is CASSLGRETQETQYF. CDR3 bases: TGTGCCAGTAGTTTGGGGCGCGAAACCCAAGAGACCCAGTACTTC.

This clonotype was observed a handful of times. The CDR3 nucleotides are TGTGCCAGCAGCTTGGCTAGCGGAACCTACGAGCAGTACTTC. Translation gives CASSLASGTYEQYF. This chain connects TRBV11-3 to TRBJ2-7; 7 bases line up with TRBD2. With 3 bases clipped from V and 2 bases from J, the junction kept 4 bases outside the gene matches. CDR3 length equals 14 residues. Germline V gene lookup returns CDR1 SGHNT and CDR2 YENEEA.

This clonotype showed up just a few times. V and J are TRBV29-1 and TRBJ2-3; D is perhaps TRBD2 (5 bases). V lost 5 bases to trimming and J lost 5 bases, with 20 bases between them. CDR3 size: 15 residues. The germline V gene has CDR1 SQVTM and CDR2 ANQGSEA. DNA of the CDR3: TGCAGCGTTTCGATCAGGAGGCCTGGAGTAGATACGCAGTATTTT. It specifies CSVSIRRPGVDTQYF.

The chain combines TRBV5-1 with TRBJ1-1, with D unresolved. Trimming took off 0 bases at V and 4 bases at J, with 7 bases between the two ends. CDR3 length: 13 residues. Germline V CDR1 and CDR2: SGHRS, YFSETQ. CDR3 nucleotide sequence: TGCGCCAGCAGCTTGGAAGGGCGCACTGAAGCTTTCTTT. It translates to CASSLEGRTEAFF.

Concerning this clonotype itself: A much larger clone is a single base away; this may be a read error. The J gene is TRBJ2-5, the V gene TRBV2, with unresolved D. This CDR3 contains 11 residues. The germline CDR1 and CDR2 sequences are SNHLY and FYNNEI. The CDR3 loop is CASSRKETRYF. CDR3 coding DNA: TGTGCCAGCAGTAGAAAAGAGACCCGGTACTTC. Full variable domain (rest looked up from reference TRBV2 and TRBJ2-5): EPEVTQTPSHQVTQMGQEVILRCVPISNHLYFYWYRQILGQKVEFLVSFYNNEISEKSEIFDDQFSVERPDGSNFTLKIRSTKLEDSAMYFCASSRKETRYFGPGTRLLVL.

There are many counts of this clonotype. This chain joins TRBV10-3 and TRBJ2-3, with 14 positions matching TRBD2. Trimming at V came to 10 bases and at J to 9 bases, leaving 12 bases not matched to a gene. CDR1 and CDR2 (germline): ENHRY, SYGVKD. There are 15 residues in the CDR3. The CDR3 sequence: CATERTSGGSGTQYF. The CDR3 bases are TGTGCCACCGAGCGGACTAGCGGGGGGTCTGGGACGCAGTATTTT.

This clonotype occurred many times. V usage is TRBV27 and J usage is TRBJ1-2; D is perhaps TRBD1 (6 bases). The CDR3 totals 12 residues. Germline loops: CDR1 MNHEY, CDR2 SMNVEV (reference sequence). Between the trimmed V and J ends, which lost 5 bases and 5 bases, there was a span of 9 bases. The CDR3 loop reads CASSPDSYGYTF. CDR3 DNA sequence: TGTGCCAGCAGTCCGGACAGTTATGGCTACACCTTC.

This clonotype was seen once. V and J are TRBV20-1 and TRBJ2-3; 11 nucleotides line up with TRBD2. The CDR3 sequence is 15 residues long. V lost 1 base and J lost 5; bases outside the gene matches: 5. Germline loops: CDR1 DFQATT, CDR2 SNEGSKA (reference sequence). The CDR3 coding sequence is TGCAGTGCTAGAGTGCTAGCGGGGGGCCTAGATACGCAGTATTTT. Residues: CSARVLAGGLDTQYF.

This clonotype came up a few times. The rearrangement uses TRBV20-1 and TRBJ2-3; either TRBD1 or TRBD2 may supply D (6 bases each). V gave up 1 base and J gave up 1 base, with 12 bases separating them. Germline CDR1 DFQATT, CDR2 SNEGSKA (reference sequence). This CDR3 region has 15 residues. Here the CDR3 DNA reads TGCAGTGCTAGAGGGCGTGGGGGGCGCACAGATACGCAGTATTTT. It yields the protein CSARGRGGRTDTQYF.

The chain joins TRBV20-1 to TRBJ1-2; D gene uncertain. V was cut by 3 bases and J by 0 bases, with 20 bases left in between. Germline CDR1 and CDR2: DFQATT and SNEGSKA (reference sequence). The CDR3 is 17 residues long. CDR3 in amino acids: CSASPWLEPTSNYGYTF. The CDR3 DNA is TGCAGTGCTAGTCCTTGGCTCGAACCCACCTCTAACTATGGCTACACCTTC.

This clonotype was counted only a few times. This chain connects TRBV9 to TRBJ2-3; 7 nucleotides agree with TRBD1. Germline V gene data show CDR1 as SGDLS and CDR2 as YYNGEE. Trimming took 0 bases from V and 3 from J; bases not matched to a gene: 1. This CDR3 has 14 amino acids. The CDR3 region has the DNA TGTGCCAGCAGCGTAGAGGGGGCAACAGATACGCAGTATTTT. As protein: CASSVEGATDTQYF. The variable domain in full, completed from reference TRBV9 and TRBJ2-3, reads DSGVTQTPKHLITATGQRVTLRCSPRSGDLSVYWYQQSLDQGLQFLIQYYNGEERAKGNILERFSAQQFPDLHSELNLSSLELGDSALYFCASSVEGATDTQYFGPGTRLTVL.

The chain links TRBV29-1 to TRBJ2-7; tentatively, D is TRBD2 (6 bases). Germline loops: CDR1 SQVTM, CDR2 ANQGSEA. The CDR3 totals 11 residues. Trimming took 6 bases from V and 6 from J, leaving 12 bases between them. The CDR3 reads CSVPHGGEQYF. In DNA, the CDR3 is TGCAGCGTCCCCCACGGGGGCGAGCAGTACTTC.

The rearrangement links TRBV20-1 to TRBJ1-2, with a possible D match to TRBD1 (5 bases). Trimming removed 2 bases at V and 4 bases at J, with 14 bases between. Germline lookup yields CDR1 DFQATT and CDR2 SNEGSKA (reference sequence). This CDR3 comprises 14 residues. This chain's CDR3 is CSARPWRDFYGYTF. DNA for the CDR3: TGCAGTGCTAGACCCTGGAGGGACTTCTATGGCTACACCTTC.

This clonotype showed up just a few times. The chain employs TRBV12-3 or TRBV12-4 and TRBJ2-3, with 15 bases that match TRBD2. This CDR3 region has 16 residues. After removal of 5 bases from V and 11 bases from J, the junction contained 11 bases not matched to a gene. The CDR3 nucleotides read TGTGCCAGCAGTCCCCAAACTCAGGGACTAGCGGGGGGGCAGTATTTT. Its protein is CASSPQTQGLAGGQYF.

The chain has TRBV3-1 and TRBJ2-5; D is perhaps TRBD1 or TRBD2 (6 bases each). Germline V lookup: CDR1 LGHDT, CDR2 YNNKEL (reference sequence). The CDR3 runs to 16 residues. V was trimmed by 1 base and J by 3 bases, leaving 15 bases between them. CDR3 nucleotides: TGTGCCAGCAGCCAAGTGACTAGAGGGGGGAAAGAGACCCAGTACTTC. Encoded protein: CASSQVTRGGKETQYF.

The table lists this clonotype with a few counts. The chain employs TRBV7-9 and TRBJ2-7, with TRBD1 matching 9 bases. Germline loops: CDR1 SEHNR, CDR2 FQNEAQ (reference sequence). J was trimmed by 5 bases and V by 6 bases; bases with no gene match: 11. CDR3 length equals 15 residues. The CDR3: CASSGTGSGKNEQYF. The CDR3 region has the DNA TGTGCCAGCAGTGGGACAGGGAGCGGGAAGAACGAGCAGTACTTC.

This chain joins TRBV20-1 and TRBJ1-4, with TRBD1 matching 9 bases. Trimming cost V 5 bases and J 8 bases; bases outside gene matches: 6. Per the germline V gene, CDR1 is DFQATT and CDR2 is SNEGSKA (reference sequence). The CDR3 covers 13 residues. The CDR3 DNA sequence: TGCAGTGCTCAACAGGGGGCTGAAGAAAAACTGTTTTTT. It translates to CSAQQGAEEKLFF.

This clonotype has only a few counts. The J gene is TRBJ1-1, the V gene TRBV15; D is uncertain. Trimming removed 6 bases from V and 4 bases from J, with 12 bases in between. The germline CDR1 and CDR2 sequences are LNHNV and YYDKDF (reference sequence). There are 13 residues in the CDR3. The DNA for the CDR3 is TGTGCCACCAGGGGGATAATGAGCACTGAAGCTTTCTTT. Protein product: CATRGIMSTEAFF.

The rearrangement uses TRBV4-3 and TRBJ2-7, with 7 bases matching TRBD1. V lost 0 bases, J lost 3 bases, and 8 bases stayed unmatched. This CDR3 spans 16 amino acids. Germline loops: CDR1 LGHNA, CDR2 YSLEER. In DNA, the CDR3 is TGCGCCAGCAGCCAAGAGGTCACAGGGGTAGGCTACGAGCAGTACTTC. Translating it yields CASSQEVTGVGYEQYF.

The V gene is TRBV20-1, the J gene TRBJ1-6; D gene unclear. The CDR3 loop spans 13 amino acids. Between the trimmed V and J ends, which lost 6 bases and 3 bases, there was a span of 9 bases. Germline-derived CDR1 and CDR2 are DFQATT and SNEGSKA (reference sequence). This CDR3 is CSAEGDYNSPLHF. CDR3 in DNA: TGCAGTGCGGAAGGAGACTATAATTCACCCCTCCACTTT.

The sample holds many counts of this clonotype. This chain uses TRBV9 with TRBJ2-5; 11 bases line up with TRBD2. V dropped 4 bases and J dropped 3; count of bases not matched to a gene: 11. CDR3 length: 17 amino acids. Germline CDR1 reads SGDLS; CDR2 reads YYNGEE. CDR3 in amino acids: CASSFGLGTSGKETQYF. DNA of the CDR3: TGTGCCAGCAGCTTCGGACTCGGGACTAGCGGAAAAGAGACCCAGTACTTC.

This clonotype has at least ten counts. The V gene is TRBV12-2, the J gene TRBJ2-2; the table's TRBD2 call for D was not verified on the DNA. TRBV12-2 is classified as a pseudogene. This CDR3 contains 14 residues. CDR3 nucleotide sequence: TGTGCAAGCTTGACTAGCCCCAACACCGGGGAGCTGTTTTTT. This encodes CASLTSPNTGELFF.

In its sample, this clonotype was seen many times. This chain's CDR3 is CASSARDSRVYNEQFF. In DNA, the CDR3 is TGCGCCAGCAGTGCAAGGGACAGCCGAGTTTACAATGAGCAGTTCTTC. V is TRBV10-1 and J is TRBJ2-1, with TRBD1 matching 7 bases. The CDR3 is 16 residues long. Looked up from germline, CDR1 is WNHNN and CDR2 is SYGVQD (reference sequence). V lost 4 bases to trimming and J lost 4 bases; unmatched junction nucleotides: 10.

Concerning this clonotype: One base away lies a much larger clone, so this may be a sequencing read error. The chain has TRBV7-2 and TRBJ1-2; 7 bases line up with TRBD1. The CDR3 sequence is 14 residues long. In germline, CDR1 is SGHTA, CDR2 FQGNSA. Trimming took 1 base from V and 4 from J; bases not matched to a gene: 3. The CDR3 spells CASSLGAGGYGYTF. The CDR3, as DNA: TGTGCCAGCAGCTTAGGGGCAGGGGGCTATGGCTACACCTTC.

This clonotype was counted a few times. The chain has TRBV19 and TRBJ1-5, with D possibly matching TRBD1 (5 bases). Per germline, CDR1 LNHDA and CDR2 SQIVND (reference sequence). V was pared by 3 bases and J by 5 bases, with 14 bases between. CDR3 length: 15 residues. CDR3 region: CASSIGRRGYQPQHF. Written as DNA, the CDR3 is TGTGCCAGTAGTATCGGGAGGCGGGGGTATCAGCCCCAGCATTTT.

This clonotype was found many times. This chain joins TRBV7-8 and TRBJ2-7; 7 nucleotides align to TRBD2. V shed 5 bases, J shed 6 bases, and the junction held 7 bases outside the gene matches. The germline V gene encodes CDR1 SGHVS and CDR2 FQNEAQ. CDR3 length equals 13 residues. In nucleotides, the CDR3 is TGTGCCAGCAGCCCGGGGGGACCCCTCGAGCAGTACTTC. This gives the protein CASSPGGPLEQYF.